This T cell receptor (beta chain) was recorded in a study of blood T cell repertoires in COVID-19. On the study more broadly: Whether acute or convalescent, the COVID-19 samples came from the United States, Italy and Spain. Sources were T cells, B-cell-depleted T cells, or PBMCs; the material itself was cDNA or gDNA.

Note on this clone: The junction departs from germline at one end; a sequencing error may be responsible.

Study processing details: Estimation of nucleated cell counts relied on the amplification of reference gene primers. Measured with immunoSEQ multiplex PCR; TCRdb has only the in-frame clones, and not every one. That table furnishes V, J and clone size, whereas the DNA furnished D and trimming. The table lists about 98,000 clones, 70% to 85% of them singletons. Germline values: CDR1 MNHEY, CDR2 SVGEGT. This CDR3 is 15 amino acids long. Sequenced input: peripheral blood. This TCR was recovered from a man in his 70s with active or convalescent COVID-19. The V call is TRBV6-2 or TRBV6-3, the J call TRBJ1-2; unclear D gene. The CDR3, as DNA: TGTGCCAGCACTTACGCGGGTGGCAGGAGCTATGGCTACACCTTC. Protein sequence: CASTYAGGRSYGYTF.